Reported below is one TCR beta chain. Living in 24 US areas, the participants were between roughly 18 and 89 years of age. Self-reported history from a screening survey and questionnaire set each donor's cohort. Donors in Cohort 3 who had recovered were those with two negative PCRs, healthcare professional clearance, or resolution of their symptoms. This sample stems from a study of blood T cell repertoires in COVID-19. Study background: In each case, the material was cDNA or gDNA derived from T cells, B-cell-depleted T cells, or PBMCs.

Libraries were prepared by immunoSEQ multiplex PCR; TCRdb keeps only in-frame clonotypes and omits some of them. This sample yields approximately 160,000 clones, of which approximately 87% are seen a single time; 4.4% belongs to the top ten. The ends lost 6 bases at V and 3 bases at J; junction bases unmatched: 8. The CDR3 extends over 15 amino acids. CDR1 is MDHEN, CDR2 SYDVKM, per germline. Specimen: PBMCs or T cells enriched from blood (not recorded which). V is TRBV28 and J is TRBJ1-3; TRBD1 matches at 7 bases. The TCR comes from a woman aged 45-60 years who had recovered from COVID-19. The DNA of the CDR3 is TGTGCCAGCAGAGGGGACAGAGTTTATGGAAACACCATATATTTT. Protein sequence: CASRGDRVYGNTIYF.